The 21 T cell receptor beta chains in this list originate from one sample, sequenced in a study of low-dose radiotherapy and immunotherapy resistance in tumors. The TCRs were subjected to amplification over around 19 PCR cycles employing a constant-region primer in conjunction with a V-primer adapter. TCRdb called the reads again in MiXCR, with one record for every CDR3 protein. The sample contains roughly 50,000 distinct CDR3 sequences, roughly a third of which appear only once. Time point: after trial treatment. Treatment specified: LDRT plus nivolumab, ipilimumab, low-dose cyclophosphamide and aspirin (RACIN trial). The source material was PBMCs, sampled after low-dose radiotherapy plus immunotherapy. The receptors here all came from a male donor with rectosigmoid adenocarcinoma.

There are many counts of this clonotype. The chain carries TRBV7-2 and TRBJ1-1; D gene unclear. V lost 2 bases to trimming and J lost 3 bases, with 16 bases between them. The CDR3 totals 16 residues. Germline V gene data show CDR1 as SGHTA and CDR2 as FQGNSA. In DNA form, the CDR3 reads TGTGCCAGCAGCTTAAACGAAGGTGGTGAGGACACTGAAGCTTTCTTT. It codes for CASSLNEGGEDTEAFF.

The chain couples TRBV29-1 to TRBJ2-7; 8 nucleotides agree with TRBD1. Unmatched junction bases numbered 8, after V lost 0 bases and J lost 1 base. Germline lookup yields CDR1 SQVTM and CDR2 ANQGSEA. The CDR3 contains 16 residues. The CDR3 loop is CSVEDQETGESYEQYF. The CDR3 DNA reads as TGCAGCGTTGAAGATCAGGAGACAGGGGAGTCCTACGAGCAGTACTTC.

In its sample, this clonotype was seen many times. This rearrangement joins TRBV7-9 to TRBJ2-7; unclear D gene. The CDR3 has 11 amino acids. Per the germline V gene, CDR1 is SEHNR and CDR2 is FQNEAQ (reference sequence). V dropped 5 bases and J dropped 4 bases, with 6 bases sitting between them. The CDR3 sequence: CASSLTYEQYF. The CDR3 nucleotides read TGTGCCAGCAGCCTAACGTACGAGCAGTACTTC.

As for this clonotype: With only one base between it and a far larger clone, this is likely a read error. The chain joins TRBV29-1 to TRBJ2-7, with D possibly TRBD2 on 6 matching bases. CDR1 is SQVTM, CDR2 ANQGSEA, per germline. Deletions cut 7 bases from V and 7 bases from J, with 29 bases between. This CDR3 comprises 16 residues. CDR3 DNA: TGCAGCGCCACCGGGAGAGGTTCAGTCTCCTACAATGAGCAGTACTTC. It codes for CSATGRGSVSYNEQYF.

The chain recombines TRBV5-6 with TRBJ2-3; 7 bases align to TRBD2. Germline-derived CDR1 and CDR2 are SGHDT and YYEEEE. The trim removed 0 bases at V and 3 bases at J, leaving 4 bases unmatched. This CDR3 is built from 15 residues. CDR3 nucleotide sequence: TGTGCCAGCAGCTTGGGACTAGCTGAGACAGATACGCAGTATTTT. Translation: CASSLGLAETDTQYF.

As to this clonotype: This likely reflects a read error, since a far larger clone is one base away. V usage is TRBV7-9 and J usage is TRBJ2-1; D remains ambiguous. CDR1 SEHNR and CDR2 FQNEAQ come from the germline V gene (reference sequence). There are 11 residues in the CDR3. The CDR3 DNA follows: TGTGTCAGCAGCCCACTCAATGAGCAGTTCTTC. It specifies CVSSPLNEQFF. Based on the CDR3 plus reference TRBV7-9 and TRBJ2-1, the full variable domain is DTGVSQNPRHKITKRGQNVTFRCDPISEHNRLYWYRQTLGQGPEFLTYFQNEAQLEKSRLLSDRFSAERPKGSFSTLEIQRTEQGDSAMYLCVSSPLNEQFFGPGTRLTVL.

Note on this clonotype: This likely came from a read error, as a far larger clone is one base away. The chain uses TRBV29-1 and TRBJ2-1; D gene ambiguous. Germline CDR1 and CDR2: SQVTM and ANQGSEA. The germline V and J ends were trimmed by 4 bases and 10 bases, with 11 bases remaining between them. The CDR3 sequence is 11 residues long. The CDR3 DNA reads TGCAGCGTTGTAGGGCTAAACGAGCAGTTCTTC. Amino acid sequence: CSVVGLNEQFF.

The CDR3 loop reads CASSTTRLGQIYEQYF. The DNA of the CDR3 is TGTGCCAGCAGTACAACGAGACTGGGACAGATCTACGAGCAGTACTTC. The rearrangement joins TRBV28 to TRBJ2-7; 7 bases fit TRBD1. V trimming: 5 bases; J trimming: 3 bases; junction bases outside the gene matches: 13. Germline CDR1 MDHEN, CDR2 SYDVKM. The CDR3 consists of 16 residues.

This clonotype was seen only a few times. V is TRBV11-2 and J is TRBJ1-4, with D uncertain. Trimming shortened V by 5 bases and J by 7 bases, and 8 bases separated the two germline ends. CDR3 length equals 12 residues. The V gene's germline CDR1 is SGHAT and CDR2 FQNNGV. The DNA for the CDR3 is TGTGCCAGCAGCGTCTCAGTTGAAAAACTGTTTTTT. Amino acid sequence: CASSVSVEKLFF. Together with reference TRBV11-2 and TRBJ1-4, the CDR3 gives the full variable domain: EAGVAQSPRYKIIEKRQSVAFWCNPISGHATLYWYQQILGQGPKLLIQFQNNGVVDDSQLPKDRFSAERLKGVDSTLKIQPAKLEDSAVYLCASSVSVEKLFFGSGTQLSVL.

The CDR3 bases are TGTGCCAGCACACGCCTCGGGGGGCCGAGCACCGGGGAGCTGTTTTTT. Translated: CASTRLGGPSTGELFF. This sequence joins TRBV6-1 and TRBJ2-2; possible D gene TRBD2, 7 bases. In germline, CDR1 is MNHNS, CDR2 SASEGT. The CDR3 is 16 amino acids. V lost 7 bases to trimming and J lost 4 bases, with 19 bases between them.

This clonotype was seen at least ten times. This chain connects TRBV6-2 or TRBV6-3 to TRBJ1-1; 8 positions match TRBD1. The CDR3 runs 13 residues. Trimming cost V 5 bases and J 5 bases; bases outside gene matches: 4. Germline V gene lookup returns CDR1 MNHEY and CDR2 SVGEGT. The CDR3 DNA is TGTGCCAGCAGTGGGGACAGGAGTACTGAAGCTTTCTTT. Protein sequence: CASSGDRSTEAFF.

This clonotype was seen ten or more times. The V call is TRBV14, the J call TRBJ2-1; TRBD1 matches at 8 bases. Germline V gene sequence: CDR1 SGHDN, CDR2 FVKESK. The length of the CDR3 is 15 residues. Losses at the gene ends were 4 bases for V and 1 base for J; bases not matched to a gene: 3. The CDR3 DNA sequence: TGTGCCAGCAGCCCCAGGGGGCCGTCCTACAATGAGCAGTTCTTC. This codes for CASSPRGPSYNEQFF.

This clonotype was found many times. The chain couples TRBV27 to TRBJ2-5; 13 nucleotides agree with TRBD2. The germline V gene encodes CDR1 MNHEY and CDR2 SMNVEV (reference sequence). V lost 5 bases, J lost 6 bases, and 6 bases stayed unmatched. The CDR3 is made up of 15 amino acids. The CDR3 sequence: CASSPPGTSGKTQYF. The CDR3 DNA sequence: TGTGCCAGCAGTCCCCCCGGGACTAGCGGGAAGACCCAGTACTTC.

In its sample, this clonotype was seen many times. The chain is built from TRBV7-2 and TRBJ2-1; 9 bases map to TRBD2. This CDR3 is built from 15 residues. Germline assignment: CDR1 SGHTA and CDR2 FQGNSA. The ends lost 6 bases at V and 11 bases at J; junction bases unmatched: 14. The CDR3: CASREGTSSTMKQFF. CDR3 nucleotides: TGTGCCAGCAGAGAAGGGACTAGCAGTACAATGAAGCAGTTCTTC.

This clonotype has a count of ten or more. The gene calls are TRBV21-1 and TRBJ2-7. TRBV21-1 is a recognized pseudogene. The CDR3 extends over 13 amino acids. The CDR3 spells CASSKETDYEQYF. The DNA for the CDR3 is TGTGCCAGCAGCAAAGAAACAGACTACGAGCAGTACTTC.

By share, this clonotype counts as large. The chain recombines TRBV5-5 with TRBJ2-1, with 9 bases aligning to TRBD1. The CDR3 has 15 amino acids. Trimming cost V 3 bases and J 8 bases; bases outside gene matches: 9. Germline CDR1 reads SGHKS; CDR2 reads YYEKEE (reference sequence). In DNA form, the CDR3 reads TGTGCCAGCAGCTGGCCGGGACAGGGTACCGATGAGCAGTTCTTC. This gives the protein CASSWPGQGTDEQFF.

This CDR3 reads CASSTAGTGVTGELFF. The DNA for the CDR3 is TGTGCCAGCAGCACAGCCGGGACAGGGGTAACCGGGGAGCTGTTTTTT. The V gene is TRBV5-4, the J gene TRBJ2-2; 10 bases are a match to TRBD1. After removal of 4 bases from V and 5 bases from J, the junction contained 8 bases not matched to a gene. The germline CDR1 and CDR2 sequences are SGHNT and YYREEE (reference sequence). This CDR3 has 16 amino acids. The variable domain in full, completed from reference TRBV5-4 and TRBJ2-2, reads ETGVTQSPTHLIKTRGQQVTLRCSSQSGHNTVSWYQQALGQGPQFIFQYYREEENGRGNFPPRFSGLQFPNYSSELNVNALELDDSALYLCASSTAGTGVTGELFFGEGSRLTVL.

This clonotype was picked up many times. The chain is built from TRBV29-1 and TRBJ1-1, with D tentatively TRBD1 (5 bases). Germline CDR1 and CDR2: SQVTM and ANQGSEA. The CDR3 totals 13 residues. V was trimmed by 5 bases and J by 0 bases, leaving 10 bases between them. CDR3 sequence: CSVQGYMNTEAFF. For the CDR3, the DNA is TGCAGCGTTCAGGGTTACATGAACACTGAAGCTTTCTTT.

V is TRBV11-2 and J is TRBJ2-3; TRBD1 matches at 9 bases. This CDR3 spans 17 amino acids. With V trimmed by 2 bases and J by 4 bases, 10 bases remained unmatched. Germline assignment: CDR1 SGHAT and CDR2 FQNNGV. The CDR3: CASSLPDGTGFADTQYF. CDR3 coding DNA: TGTGCCAGCAGCTTACCAGATGGGACAGGGTTCGCAGATACGCAGTATTTT.

The chain combines TRBV4-3 with TRBJ2-1; 8 bases align to TRBD2. CDR1 and CDR2 (germline): LGHNA, YSLEER. This CDR3 comprises 16 residues. Trimming cost V 3 bases and J 0 bases; bases outside gene matches: 4. The CDR3 region is CASSQGSGGSYNEQFF. The CDR3 DNA reads as TGCGCCAGCAGCCAGGGGAGCGGGGGCTCCTACAATGAGCAGTTCTTC.

This clonotype showed up many times. This chain uses TRBV3-1 with TRBJ1-6, with no clear D. The CDR3 has 13 residues. Germline V CDR1 and CDR2: LGHDT, YNNKEL (reference sequence). V was shortened by 6 bases and J by 15 bases, with 18 bases between the two germline ends. CDR3 in amino acids: CASSPSTTAGLHF. The CDR3 coding sequence is TGTGCCAGCAGTCCAAGTACAACAGCGGGCCTCCACTTT. Complete variable domain (other parts from reference TRBV3-1 and TRBJ1-6): DTAVSQTPKYLVTQMGNDKSIKCEQNLGHDTMYWYKQDSKKFLKIMFSYNNKELIINETVPNRFSPKSPDKAHLNLHINSLELGDSAVYFCASSPSTTAGLHFGNGTRLTVT.